This TCR beta chain was captured in a study of blood T cell repertoires in COVID-19. Study-level background: Donors in the United States, Italy and Spain gave samples during acute or convalescent COVID-19. The analysed material was cDNA or gDNA that came from T cells, B-cell-depleted T cells, or PBMCs.

In the authors' workflow: Reference gene primer amplification in the assay estimated nucleated cell counts. Produced via immunoSEQ multiplex PCR; TCRdb's table is partial and in-frame only. V and J calls and clone size come straight from that table; D and trimming were deduced from the DNA. The sample shows 30,000 to 40,000 clones, about 85% of them seen only once. The CDR3 has 16 amino acids. In germline, CDR1 is MNHNY, CDR2 SVGAGI (reference sequence). V lost 2 bases to trimming and J lost 1 base; unmatched junction nucleotides: 3. The receptor's source is a man aged 60 to 69 with active or convalescent COVID-19. The chain couples TRBV6-6 to TRBJ1-5, with TRBD1 matching 9 bases. Sequences were obtained from peripheral blood. The CDR3 spells CASSYIGTGSNQPQHF. As DNA, the CDR3 is TGTGCCAGCAGTTACATTGGGACAGGGAGCAATCAGCCCCAGCATTTT.